These 9 T cell receptor beta chains were all obtained from the same sample, sequenced in a study of T cells in Graves' hyperthyroidism and ophthalmopathy. RNA transcripts were the template for amplifying TCR beta CDR3 regions. Using the HTBI primer set, a first-round RT-PCR was run on the TCR CDR3. TCRdb passed the multiplex PCR reads through MiXCR, listing each CDR3 protein once. The table shows about 640,000 distinct CDR3 sequences, with around 20% occurring only once. The sequencing input was blood. The receptors were sampled from a man aged 25 to 40 with Graves' ophthalmopathy.

This clonotype showed up many times. V is TRBV2 and J is TRBJ1-1; D call uncertain. Between the trimmed V and J ends, which lost 8 bases and 0 bases, there was a span of 7 bases. Germline CDR1 and CDR2: SNHLY and FYNNEI. CDR3 length: 12 amino acids. CDR3 in amino acids: CASLNVNTEAFF. The CDR3 coding sequence is TGTGCCAGCTTGAATGTGAACACTGAAGCTTTCTTT.

V is TRBV28 and J is TRBJ2-2, with TRBD1 as a possible D gene (6 bases). CDR3 size: 14 residues. Trimming removed 2 bases from V and 7 bases from J, with 11 bases in between. Germline CDR1 MDHEN, CDR2 SYDVKM. As DNA, the CDR3 is TGTGCCAGCAGTTTAAGGGGGAGATACGGGGAGCTGTTTTTT. The encoded protein is CASSLRGRYGELFF.

V and J are TRBV24-1 and TRBJ2-2; 7 bases align to TRBD2. The CDR3 is 14 amino acids. Losses at the gene ends were 9 bases for V and 0 bases for J; bases not matched to a gene: 3. The germline gives CDR1 KGHDR, CDR2 SFDVKD. Written as DNA, the CDR3 is TGTGCCACCGAGACTAGCACGAACACCGGGGAGCTGTTTTTT. Amino acid sequence: CATETSTNTGELFF.

This clonotype was picked up a small number of times. This chain's CDR3 is CASSSRDLNGYTF. CDR3 DNA: TGTGCCAGCAGTTCGAGGGATCTAAATGGCTACACCTTC. The chain is built from TRBV6-5 and TRBJ1-2; no definite D call. This CDR3 has 13 amino acids. CDR1 and CDR2 from the germline V gene are MNHEY and SVGAGI. V shed 4 bases and J shed 6 bases, with 12 bases lying between them.

The V and J genes are TRBV20-1 and TRBJ2-7, with 7 bases matching TRBD2. V lost 0 bases, J lost 3 bases, and 11 bases stayed unmatched. Germline-derived CDR1 and CDR2 are DFQATT and SNEGSKA (reference sequence). The CDR3 is made up of 16 amino acids. The CDR3: CSARDSGGSMIYEQYF. CDR3 DNA: TGCAGTGCTAGAGATTCGGGGGGTAGTATGATCTACGAGCAGTACTTC.

The CDR3 sequence is CASSYEQGALGGYTF. For the CDR3, the DNA is TGTGCCAGCAGCTACGAACAGGGGGCCCTAGGCGGCTACACCTTC. The rearrangement uses TRBV5-6 and TRBJ1-2; 9 bases are a match to TRBD1. Germline assignment: CDR1 SGHDT and CDR2 YYEEEE. The CDR3 has 15 residues. Losses at the gene ends were 3 bases for V and 8 bases for J; bases not matched to a gene: 11.

This clonotype was observed many times. The J gene is TRBJ2-3, the V gene TRBV7-9, with TRBD2 matching over 9 bases. This CDR3 spans 16 amino acids. V lost 5 bases, J lost 2 bases, and 8 bases stayed unmatched. Germline loops: CDR1 SEHNR, CDR2 FQNEAQ (reference sequence). CDR3 DNA sequence: TGTGCCAGCAGCCCTACGACTAGCGGATACACAGATACGCAGTATTTT. Its translation is CASSPTTSGYTDTQYF.

The chain couples TRBV10-3 to TRBJ1-2, with a tentative D call TRBD1 (6 bases). The CDR3 sequence is 14 residues long. Trimming stripped 7 bases from V and 5 bases from J, with 17 bases between. Per the germline V gene, CDR1 is ENHRY and CDR2 is SYGVKD. Here the CDR3 DNA reads TGTGCCATCACAAATACAGGGATGGGTTATGGCTACACCTTC. Protein: CAITNTGMGYGYTF.

The chain carries TRBV19 and TRBJ2-2; no definite D call. The CDR3 length is 13 residues. Germline CDR1 is LNHDA and CDR2 is SQIVND (reference sequence). V lost 4 bases and J 0 bases, leaving 3 bases between the germline ends. The chain's CDR3 is CASSNSNTGELFF. In DNA form, the CDR3 reads TGTGCCAGTAGTAACTCGAACACCGGGGAGCTGTTTTTT.